This T cell receptor beta chain was captured by sequencing in a study of early T cells in non-severe SARS-CoV-2 infection. Study-wide background: Unsorted whole-blood RNA was sequenced in bulk, leaving chains unpaired. Study-level points and caveats: VDJdb-based matching was biased toward anti-spike CD8 responses and missed private and CD4 specificities.

Unique molecular identifiers (one per individual cDNA molecule) were attached. MiXCR was run by TCRdb on the 5' RACE reads, yielding one entry per CDR3 protein. The top ten hold 15% to 17% of the sample, which has tens of thousands of distinct CDR3 sequences, 4.3% seen once. This clonotype was found many times. Its antigen is as yet unknown. V trimming: 6 bases; J trimming: 1 base; junction bases outside the gene matches: 2. The CDR3 contains 13 residues. Per germline, CDR1 SGHRS and CDR2 YFSETQ. What was sequenced was whole blood. The chain carries TRBV5-1 and TRBJ2-3, with 7 bases matching TRBD1. The clonotype comes from an adult who was a healthcare worker with PCR-confirmed SARS-CoV-2 infection or an uninfected control (not recorded which). The CDR3 loop is CASNGQGTDTQYF. The CDR3 DNA follows: TGCGCCAGCAACGGACAGGGCACAGATACGCAGTATTTT.